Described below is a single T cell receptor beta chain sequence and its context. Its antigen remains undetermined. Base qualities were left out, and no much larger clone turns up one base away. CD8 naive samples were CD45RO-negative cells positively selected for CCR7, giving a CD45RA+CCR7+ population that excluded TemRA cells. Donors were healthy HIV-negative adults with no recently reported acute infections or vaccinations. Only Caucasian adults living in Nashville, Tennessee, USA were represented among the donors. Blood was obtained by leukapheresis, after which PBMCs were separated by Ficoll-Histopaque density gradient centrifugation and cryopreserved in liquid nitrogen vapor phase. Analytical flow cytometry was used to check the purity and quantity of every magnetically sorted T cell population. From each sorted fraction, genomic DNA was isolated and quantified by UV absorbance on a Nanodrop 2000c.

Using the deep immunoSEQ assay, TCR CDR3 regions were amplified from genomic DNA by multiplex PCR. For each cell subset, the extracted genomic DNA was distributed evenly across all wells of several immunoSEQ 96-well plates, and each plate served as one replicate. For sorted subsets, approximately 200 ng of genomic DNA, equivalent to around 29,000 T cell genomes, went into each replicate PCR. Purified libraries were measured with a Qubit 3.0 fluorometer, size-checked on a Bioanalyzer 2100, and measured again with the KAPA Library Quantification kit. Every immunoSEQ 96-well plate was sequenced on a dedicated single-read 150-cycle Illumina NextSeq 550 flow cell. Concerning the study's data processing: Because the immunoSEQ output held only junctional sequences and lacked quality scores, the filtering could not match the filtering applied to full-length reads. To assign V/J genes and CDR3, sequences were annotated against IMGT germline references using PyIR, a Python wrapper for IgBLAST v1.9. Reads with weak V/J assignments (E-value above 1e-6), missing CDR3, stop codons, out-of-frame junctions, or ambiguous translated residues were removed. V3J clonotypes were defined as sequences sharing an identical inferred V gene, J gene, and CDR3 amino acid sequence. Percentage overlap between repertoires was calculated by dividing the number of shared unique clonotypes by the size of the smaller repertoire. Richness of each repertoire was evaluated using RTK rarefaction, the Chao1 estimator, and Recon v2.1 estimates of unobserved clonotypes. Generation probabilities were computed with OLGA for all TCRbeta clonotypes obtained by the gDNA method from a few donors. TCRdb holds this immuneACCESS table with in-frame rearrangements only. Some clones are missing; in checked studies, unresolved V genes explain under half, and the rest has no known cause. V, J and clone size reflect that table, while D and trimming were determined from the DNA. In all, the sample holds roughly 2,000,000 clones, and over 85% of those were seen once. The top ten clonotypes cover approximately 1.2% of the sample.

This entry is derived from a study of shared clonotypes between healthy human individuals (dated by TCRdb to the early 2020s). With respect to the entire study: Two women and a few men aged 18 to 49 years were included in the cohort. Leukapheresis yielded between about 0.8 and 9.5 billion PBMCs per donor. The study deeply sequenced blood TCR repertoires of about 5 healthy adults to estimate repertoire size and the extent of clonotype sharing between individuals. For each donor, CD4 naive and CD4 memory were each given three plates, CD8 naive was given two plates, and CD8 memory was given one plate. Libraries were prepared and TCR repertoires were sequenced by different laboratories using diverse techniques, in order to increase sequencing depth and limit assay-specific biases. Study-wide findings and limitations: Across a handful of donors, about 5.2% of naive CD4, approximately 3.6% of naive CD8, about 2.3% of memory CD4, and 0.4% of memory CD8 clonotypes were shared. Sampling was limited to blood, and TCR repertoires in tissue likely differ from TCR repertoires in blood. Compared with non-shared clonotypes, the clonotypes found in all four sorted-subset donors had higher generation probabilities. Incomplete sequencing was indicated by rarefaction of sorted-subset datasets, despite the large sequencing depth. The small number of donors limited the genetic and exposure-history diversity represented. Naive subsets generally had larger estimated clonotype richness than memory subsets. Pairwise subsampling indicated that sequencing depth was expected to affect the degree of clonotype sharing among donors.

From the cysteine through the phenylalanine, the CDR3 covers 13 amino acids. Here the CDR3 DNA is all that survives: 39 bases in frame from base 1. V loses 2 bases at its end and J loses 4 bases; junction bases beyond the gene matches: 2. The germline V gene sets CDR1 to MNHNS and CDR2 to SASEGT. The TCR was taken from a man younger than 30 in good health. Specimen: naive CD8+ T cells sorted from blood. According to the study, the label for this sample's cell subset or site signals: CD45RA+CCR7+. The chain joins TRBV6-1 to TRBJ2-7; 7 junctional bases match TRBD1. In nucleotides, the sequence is TGTGCCAGCAGTGAACGGGGACAGTACGAGCAGTACTTC. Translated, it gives CASSERGQYEQYF.